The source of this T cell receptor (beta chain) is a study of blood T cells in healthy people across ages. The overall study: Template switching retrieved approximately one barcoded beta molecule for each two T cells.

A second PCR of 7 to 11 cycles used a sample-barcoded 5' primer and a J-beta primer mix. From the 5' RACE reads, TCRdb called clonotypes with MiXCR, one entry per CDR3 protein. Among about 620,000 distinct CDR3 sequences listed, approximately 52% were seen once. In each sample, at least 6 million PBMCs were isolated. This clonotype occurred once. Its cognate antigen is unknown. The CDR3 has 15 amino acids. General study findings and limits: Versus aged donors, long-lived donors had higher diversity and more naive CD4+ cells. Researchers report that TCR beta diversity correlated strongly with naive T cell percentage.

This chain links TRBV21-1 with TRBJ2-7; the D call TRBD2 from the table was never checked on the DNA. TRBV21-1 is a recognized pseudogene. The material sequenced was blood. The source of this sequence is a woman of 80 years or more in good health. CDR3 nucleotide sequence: TGTGCCAGCAGCAAAGTTAGCGGACCCACCGACGAGCAGTACTTC. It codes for CASSKVSGPTDEQYF.